These 26 T cell receptor beta chains were all obtained from the same sample, sequenced in a study of CXCR3-negative and CXCR3-positive naive CD8 T cells. UMI-labeled 5' RACE TRB cDNA libraries were prepared from the cells. One entry per CDR3 protein, without DNA, is what TCRdb gives after re-calling the 5' RACE reads. This sample lists about 53,000 distinct CDR3 sequences; its ten largest clones have approximately 0.43%. Source material: naive CXCR3- CD8+ T cells from blood. Subset specified: CD45RO-CCR7+CD27+CD95- naive CD8+ T cells lacking CXCR3 (TNR3-). These receptors all stem from a human donor in good health. Some clones in this sample may be carry-over from other donors' samples.

The gene calls are TRBV6-5 and TRBJ2-4; the D call from TCRdb, TRBD2, cannot be confirmed without DNA. The germline V gene encodes CDR1 MNHEY and CDR2 SVGAGI. The CDR3 runs to 14 residues. CDR3 loop: CASSYRRDLNIQYF.

The genes are TRBV7-9 and TRBJ2-5; TCRdb's D call of TRBD1 is untestable without DNA. Germline CDR1 is SEHNR and CDR2 is FQNEAQ (reference sequence). The CDR3 loop spans 13 amino acids. CDR3 protein: CASSPGPGETQYF.

The chain combines TRBV11-2 with TRBJ2-1; TCRdb's D call, TRBD2, is unchecked because there is no DNA. CDR1 SGHAT and CDR2 FQNNGV come from the germline V gene. The CDR3 totals 18 residues. The CDR3 region is CASSPRDRGLAGGNEQFF.

The V call is TRBV29-1, the J call TRBJ2-2; checking the TCRdb D call of TRBD1 is not possible without DNA. The germline CDR1 and CDR2 sequences are SQVTM and ANQGSEA. The CDR3 is 14 residues long. This CDR3 is CSVEGQLNTGELFF.

The rearrangement uses TRBV7-2 and TRBJ1-1. CDR1 and CDR2 (germline): SGHTA, FQGNSA. The CDR3 sequence is 11 residues long. The CDR3 is CASKINTEAFF.

V is TRBV28 and J is TRBJ1-2; there is no DNA to check the TCRdb D call of TRBD1. The CDR3 is made up of 16 amino acids. Germline V gives CDR1 MDHEN, CDR2 SYDVKM. This CDR3 is CASSLSRTGTGYGYTF.

The rearrangement links TRBV6-6 to TRBJ1-4. The CDR3 spans 16 residues. CDR1 and CDR2 from the germline V gene are MNHNY and SVGAGI (reference sequence). CDR3 loop: CASSETGFSLAEKLFF.

This sequence joins TRBV7-6 and TRBJ2-2; TCRdb's D call, TRBD1, is unchecked because there is no DNA. Germline V gives CDR1 SGHVS, CDR2 FNYEAQ. The CDR3 is 15 residues long. Here the CDR3 reads CASRSDRANTGELFF.

The CDR3 loop is CASSQVAATEQFF. J is TRBJ2-1 and V is TRBV4-3. The CDR3 is 13 residues long. Germline V CDR1 and CDR2: LGHNA, YSLEER.

V and J are TRBV29-1 and TRBJ2-7; the TCRdb call, TRBD1, lacks DNA for checking. CDR3 length equals 13 residues. CDR1 and CDR2 (germline): SQVTM, ANQGSEA. The CDR3 is CSVGDGYSYEQYF.

The rearrangement uses TRBV23-1 and TRBJ1-6. TRBV23-1 is labeled an ORF, and its function is uncertain. The CDR3 runs to 15 residues. The CDR3 sequence: CASSHTFLGSSPLHF.

The chain has TRBV4-3 and TRBJ2-2. Germline CDR1 is LGHNA and CDR2 is YSLEER. The CDR3 contains 17 residues. The CDR3: CASSQVIRKTNTGELFF.

The rearrangement links TRBV20-1 to TRBJ2-7; TCRdb selects TRBD1, and the lack of DNA leaves this call unchecked. The germline V gene encodes CDR1 DFQATT and CDR2 SNEGSKA (reference sequence). This CDR3 is 14 amino acids long. This chain's CDR3 is CSAPGTGVEYEQYF.

This chain joins TRBV9 and TRBJ2-7; lacking DNA, the TRBD1 call made by TCRdb goes unchecked. CDR1 and CDR2 (germline): SGDLS, YYNGEE. There are 16 residues in the CDR3. The CDR3 protein is CASSNSRDGEIYEQYF.

The V call is TRBV2, the J call TRBJ2-1; TCRdb lists TRBD1, though no DNA is available to test this call. Germline CDR1 is SNHLY and CDR2 is FYNNEI. The CDR3 covers 16 residues. The CDR3 sequence is CASSSGPGGRYNEQFF.

The chain is built from TRBV25-1 and TRBJ1-1. This CDR3 has 11 residues. In germline, CDR1 is MGHDK, CDR2 SYGVNS. The CDR3 here is CASSDSFEAFF.

This chain uses TRBV7-7 with TRBJ2-5; the D gene TCRdb calls, TRBD1, cannot be checked with no DNA. The CDR3 is 15 amino acids. Germline V CDR1 and CDR2: SSHAT, FNYEAQ (reference sequence). Here the CDR3 reads CASSTYDRGGETQYF.

The V gene is TRBV29-1, the J gene TRBJ1-1; TCRdb outputs TRBD1, but without DNA this stays unchecked. This CDR3 is 14 amino acids long. CDR1 SQVTM and CDR2 ANQGSEA come from the germline V gene. This CDR3 is CSVESAQGYTEAFF.

The CDR3 spells CASSRGPHNEQFF. The gene calls are TRBV12-3 or TRBV12-4 and TRBJ2-1; absent DNA, TCRdb's TRBD1 call cannot be checked. The CDR3 extends over 13 amino acids.

The chain combines TRBV30 with TRBJ2-3; there is no DNA to check the TCRdb D call of TRBD1. CDR3 size: 12 residues. Germline V lookup: CDR1 GTSNPN, CDR2 SVGIG (reference sequence). CDR3 residues: CAWAPLGDTQYF.

The chain combines TRBV12-3 or TRBV12-4 with TRBJ2-7; with no DNA, the TCRdb D assignment of TRBD1 cannot be verified. This CDR3 has 14 amino acids. This CDR3 reads CASTLAFGSYEQYF.

The chain carries TRBV7-2 and TRBJ2-7; the D call of TRBD2 rests on TCRdb alone, since no DNA is present to check it. Germline assignment: CDR1 SGHTA and CDR2 FQGNSA. This CDR3 has 13 amino acids. The CDR3: CASSFGARYEQYF.

The genes are TRBV29-1 and TRBJ2-7; the TCRdb D gene call, TRBD1, has no DNA to confirm it. Germline V gene data show CDR1 as SQVTM and CDR2 as ANQGSEA. This CDR3 is built from 13 residues. CDR3 region: CSVEGQSSYEQYF.

The CDR3 sequence: CASSPGTGLWGEQYF. The chain carries TRBV28 and TRBJ2-7; TCRdb designates TRBD1, a call that cannot be tested without DNA. This CDR3 contains 15 residues. Germline assignment: CDR1 MDHEN and CDR2 SYDVKM. The full variable domain, completed using reference TRBV28 and TRBJ2-7, is DVKVTQSSRYLVKRTGEKVFLECVQDMDHENMFWYRQDPGLGLRLIYFSYDVKMKEKGDIPEGYSVSREKKERFSLILESASTNQTSMYLCASSPGTGLWGEQYFGPGTRLTVT.

The chain uses TRBV15 and TRBJ1-4. The germline V gene has CDR1 LNHNV and CDR2 YYDKDF (reference sequence). The CDR3 is 15 residues long. The CDR3: CATSSPPGGNEKLFF.

The chain combines TRBV4-3 with TRBJ2-2; TCRdb indicates TRBD1, and absent DNA this call remains unverified. The CDR3 consists of 16 residues. Looked up from germline, CDR1 is LGHNA and CDR2 is YSLEER. This CDR3 is CASSQDQGGYTGELFF.